These 18 T cell receptor beta chains share one sample of origin, sequenced in a study of blood T cell repertoires in COVID-19. Data came from immunoSEQ multiplex PCR; TCRdb stores just in-frame clones and leaves some out. The repertoire holds about 170,000 clones, approximately 86% seen once, with roughly 7% in the top ten. Sequencing used peripheral blood. Receptors were obtained from a man aged 45 to 65 with active or convalescent COVID-19.

This clone was recorded a few times. This chain uses TRBV5-6 with TRBJ2-5, with D uncertain. The V end was cut by 0 bases, the J end by 1 base, with 7 bases between. The germline V gene encodes CDR1 SGHDT and CDR2 YYEEEE. The CDR3 is made up of 14 amino acids. The CDR3 here is CASSLGHFQETQYF. DNA of the CDR3: TGTGCCAGCAGCTTGGGACACTTCCAAGAGACCCAGTACTTC. The full variable domain, in which reference TRBV5-6 and TRBJ2-5 provide the parts outside the CDR3, is DAGVTQSPTHLIKTRGQQVTLRCSPKSGHDTVSWYQQALGQGPQFIFQYYEEEERQRGNFPDRFSGHQFPNYSSELNVNALLLGDSALYLCASSLGHFQETQYFGPGTRLLVL.

V gene TRBV19 combines with J gene TRBJ2-7; perhaps TRBD1 as D (6 bases). Germline CDR1 is LNHDA and CDR2 is SQIVND (reference sequence). The germline V and J ends were trimmed by 0 bases and 3 bases, with 12 bases remaining between them. The CDR3 has 15 residues. The CDR3 coding sequence is TGTGCCAGTAGTATAGATCCCTGGGACAACTACGAGCAGTACTTC. Its protein is CASSIDPWDNYEQYF. The variable domain in full, completed from reference TRBV19 and TRBJ2-7, reads DGGITQSPKYLFRKEGQNVTLSCEQNLNHDAMYWYRQDPGQGLRLIYYSQIVNDFQKGDIAEGYSVSREKKESFPLTVTSAQKNPTAFYLCASSIDPWDNYEQYFGPGTRLTVT.

The chain uses TRBV4-3 and TRBJ1-2; D possibly corresponds to TRBD1 (5 bases). V was clipped by 0 bases and J by 1 base, with 9 bases between them. The CDR3 has 15 residues. The V gene's germline CDR1 is LGHNA and CDR2 YSLEER. The CDR3 protein is CASSQEGRDNYGYTF. Written as DNA, the CDR3 is TGCGCCAGCAGCCAAGAAGGCAGGGATAACTATGGCTACACCTTC.

The chain links TRBV27 to TRBJ1-2; perhaps TRBD1 as D (5 bases). The CDR3 has 13 residues. The germline V and J ends were trimmed by 2 bases and 6 bases, with 10 bases remaining between them. Per the germline V gene, CDR1 is MNHEY and CDR2 is SMNVEV (reference sequence). The CDR3 reads CASSLQWGDGYTF. CDR3 coding DNA: TGTGCCAGCAGTTTACAGTGGGGGGATGGCTACACCTTC.

The V call is TRBV9, the J call TRBJ2-7; the match to TRBD2 covers 7 bases. The CDR3 has 14 residues. Trimming at V came to 3 bases and at J to 6 bases, leaving 9 bases not matched to a gene. Germline V gives CDR1 SGDLS, CDR2 YYNGEE. The CDR3 DNA reads as TGTGCCAGCAGCGAGGGAACGACTAGCAGCGAGCAGTACTTC. This codes for CASSEGTTSSEQYF.

This chain joins TRBV25-1 and TRBJ1-2, with TRBD1 matching over 8 bases. The CDR3 consists of 14 residues. Germline V gene data show CDR1 as MGHDK and CDR2 as SYGVNS. V trimming: 4 bases; J trimming: 5 bases; junction bases outside the gene matches: 6. CDR3 in amino acids: CASSAHGQGYGYTF. The DNA for the CDR3 is TGTGCCAGCAGTGCCCACGGACAGGGATATGGCTACACCTTC.

The V and J genes are TRBV7-8 and TRBJ1-4; D perhaps matches TRBD1 (5 bases). V gave up 4 bases and J gave up 2 bases, with 20 bases separating them. This CDR3 has 18 residues. Germline V lookup: CDR1 SGHVS, CDR2 FQNEAQ. CDR3: CASSSRRRGTLTNEKLFF. The CDR3, as DNA: TGTGCCAGCAGCTCTCGGCGGAGGGGAACGTTGACTAATGAAAAACTGTTTTTT. The whole variable domain, remainder taken from reference TRBV7-8 and TRBJ1-4, is GAGVSQSPRYKVAKRGQDVALRCDPISGHVSLFWYQQALGQGPEFLTYFQNEAQLDKSGLPSDRFFAERPEGSVSTLKIQRTQQEDSAVYLCASSSRRRGTLTNEKLFFGSGTQLSVL.

The V and J genes are TRBV7-2 and TRBJ2-7; D possibly corresponds to TRBD2 (6 bases). The CDR3 has 16 amino acids. Trimming shortened V by 4 bases and J by 5 bases, and 21 bases separated the two germline ends. Germline lookup yields CDR1 SGHTA and CDR2 FQGNSA. Here the CDR3 reads CASSSTRPGVPHEQYF. CDR3 nucleotide sequence: TGTGCCAGCAGCTCGACCCGACCGGGGGTCCCCCACGAGCAGTACTTC. Filled out from reference TRBV7-2 and TRBJ2-7, the complete variable domain reads GAGVSQSPSNKVTEKGKDVELRCDPISGHTALYWYRQSLGQGLEFLIYFQGNSAPDKSGLPSDRFSAERTGGSVSTLTIQRTQQEDSAVYLCASSSTRPGVPHEQYFGPGTRLTVT.

The J gene is TRBJ2-2, the V gene TRBV2, with no clear D. V was pared by 3 bases and J by 4 bases, with 15 bases between. Germline V gene data show CDR1 as SNHLY and CDR2 as FYNNEI. The CDR3 spans 16 residues. CDR3 DNA: TGTGCCAGCAGTGAGATAAAAACTTCGCTCACCGGGGAGCTGTTTTTT. Residues: CASSEIKTSLTGELFF.

V usage is TRBV10-3 and J usage is TRBJ2-2; perhaps TRBD1 as D (5 bases). The germline V gene has CDR1 ENHRY and CDR2 SYGVKD. This CDR3 region has 16 residues. V shed 4 bases and J shed 0 bases, with 12 bases lying between them. CDR3 in amino acids: CAISVGAFANTGELFF. CDR3 DNA: TGTGCCATCAGTGTTGGGGCCTTCGCGAACACCGGGGAGCTGTTTTTT.

J is TRBJ1-1 and V is TRBV5-6; D is ambiguous. V gave up 2 bases and J gave up 3 bases, with 11 bases separating them. Germline CDR1 and CDR2: SGHDT and YYEEEE. The CDR3 length is 14 residues. The CDR3 loop reads CASSFSLRDTEAFF. CDR3 coding DNA: TGTGCCAGCAGCTTTTCCCTGAGGGACACTGAAGCTTTCTTT.

A single count supports this clone. The J gene is TRBJ2-7, the V gene TRBV27, with 7 bases lining up with TRBD2. Unmatched junction bases numbered 18, after V lost 6 bases and J lost 7 bases. Germline CDR1 and CDR2: MNHEY and SMNVEV (reference sequence). The CDR3 has 16 amino acids. CDR3 sequence reads: CASSLGLAEPLGEQYF. In nucleotides, the CDR3 is TGTGCCAGCAGCTTAGGCCTAGCGGAGCCACTGGGGGAGCAGTACTTC.

A single count supports this clone. The chain joins TRBV6-5 to TRBJ2-7; D not certain. Per germline, CDR1 MNHEY and CDR2 SVGAGI. This CDR3 has 13 residues. V was trimmed by 0 bases and J by 2 bases, leaving 5 bases between them. The CDR3, as DNA: TGTGCCAGCAGTTACTCTCGTCCCTACGAGCAGTACTTC. Amino acid sequence: CASSYSRPYEQYF.

The chain carries TRBV6-5 and TRBJ1-2; D perhaps matches TRBD1 (5 bases). This CDR3 has 15 amino acids. The V gene lost 6 bases and the J gene lost 6 bases, with 20 bases spanning the gap. CDR1 and CDR2 from the germline V gene are MNHEY and SVGAGI. CDR3 residues: CASSLQGSGVDGYTF. CDR3 coding DNA: TGTGCCAGCAGCCTCCAGGGTTCAGGCGTTGATGGCTACACCTTC.

The chain recombines TRBV5-6 with TRBJ1-5; TRBD1 matches at 9 bases. The germline CDR1 and CDR2 sequences are SGHDT and YYEEEE. V dropped 2 bases and J dropped 2; count of bases not matched to a gene: 5. This CDR3 has 16 amino acids. CDR3: CASSFRTGVGNQPQHF. The DNA of the CDR3 is TGTGCCAGCAGCTTCCGGACAGGGGTTGGCAATCAGCCCCAGCATTTT.

CDR3 sequence: CASSLSQETQYF. The CDR3 nucleotides are TGTGCCAGCAGTCTCAGTCAAGAGACCCAGTACTTC. The V and J genes are TRBV2 and TRBJ2-5; no reliable D call. The CDR3 is made up of 12 amino acids. Germline V CDR1 and CDR2: SNHLY, FYNNEI. The V gene lost 5 bases and the J gene lost 2 bases, with 6 bases spanning the gap.

V is TRBV19 and J is TRBJ2-5, with D tentatively TRBD1 (5 bases). The CDR3 extends over 14 amino acids. V lost 3 bases, J lost 0 bases, and 8 bases lay in between. In germline, CDR1 is LNHDA, CDR2 SQIVND (reference sequence). The CDR3 loop reads CASSIWGNQETQYF. The CDR3 DNA follows: TGTGCCAGTAGTATCTGGGGCAACCAAGAGACCCAGTACTTC.

The rearrangement links TRBV5-4 to TRBJ2-3, with TRBD2 matching over 15 bases. CDR3 size: 16 residues. From germline, CDR1 is SGHNT and CDR2 YYREEE (reference sequence). J was trimmed by 6 bases and V by 5 bases; bases with no gene match: 7. CDR3 bases: TGTGCCAGCAGTGACACCGGGACTAGCGGGAGGGATACGCAGTATTTT. This codes for CASSDTGTSGRDTQYF. The variable domain in full, with the rest retrieved from reference TRBV5-4 and TRBJ2-3, is ETGVTQSPTHLIKTRGQQVTLRCSSQSGHNTVSWYQQALGQGPQFIFQYYREEENGRGNFPPRFSGLQFPNYSSELNVNALELDDSALYLCASSDTGTSGRDTQYFGPGTRLTVL.